The rows below give T cell receptor beta chains drawn from one sample of a study of Graves' ophthalmopathy and Graves' hyperthyroidism. In TCRdb, the multiplex PCR reads were re-called with MiXCR into one record per CDR3 protein. This table has hundreds of thousands of distinct CDR3 sequences, about 40% appearing once. Sequencing input: peripheral blood. The origin of the receptors is an adult man with Graves' ophthalmopathy. Both conserved end residues are part of each CDR3. The order of the fields is D gene, V gene, J gene, clone size, CDR3 DNA, CDR3 protein. A D gene is named only where the DNA matches it firmly. Size is omitted from some rows. Given values are once, few, many or a class for expanded clones.

TRBD1,TRBV24-1,TRBJ1-1,.,TGTGCCACCAGAGAGGACAGGGCTAACACTGAAGCTTTCTTT,CATREDRANTEAFF
TRBD1,TRBV20-1,TRBJ2-2,.,TGCAGTGCCAATGTGCGGACAGGGGGCACCGGGGAGCTGTTTTTT,CSANVRTGGTGELFF
.,TRBV11-2,TRBJ2-2,few,TGTGCCAGCACCCCGGGGGCAGGGGGCACCGGGGAGCTGTTTTTT,CASTPGAGGTGELFF
TRBD1,TRBV2,TRBJ1-2,.,TGTGCCAGCAGGGCGGGGACAGGGGGAGGCTATGGCTACACCTTC,CASRAGTGGGYGYTF
TRBD1,TRBV29-1,TRBJ1-3,.,TGCAGCGTGGCAGGGGACAGCTCTGGAAACACCATATATTTT,CSVAGDSSGNTIYF
.,TRBV6-5,TRBJ2-6,many,TGTGCCAGCGCCACCAGGCGCTCTGGGGCCAACGTCCTGACTTTC,CASATRRSGANVLTF
TRBD1,TRBV6-2/TRBV6-3,TRBJ1-5,few,TGTGCCAGCAGGCTCCGGGACAGGGAAGGCAATCAGCCCCAGCATTTT,CASRLRDREGNQPQHF
TRBD1,TRBV20-1,TRBJ1-1,few,TGCAGTGCTAAAGGACAGGGGGCCGCTGAAGCTTTCTTT,CSAKGQGAAEAFF
TRBD1,TRBV5-1,TRBJ2-7,.,TGCGCCAGCAGCTTGGCCACAGGGGAGAGGATCGAGAAGGCCGACCCCTACGAGCAGTACTTC,CASSLATGERIEKADPYEQYF
.,TRBV25-1,TRBJ1-1,few,TGTGCCAGCTCACCAGGGGCAGAGAACACTGAAGCTTTCTTT,CASSPGAENTEAFF
.,TRBV2,TRBJ2-5,.,TGTGCCAGCAGCATCCTAGGGGGGGTCAGGGCTAGGGAGACCCAGTACTTC,CASSILGGVRARETQYF
.,TRBV20-1,TRBJ2-7,.,TGCAGTGCTAGCCTACAGGTTAAGGGGTTCTACGAGCAGTACTTC,CSASLQVKGFYEQYF
.,TRBV2,TRBJ2-5,.,TGTGCCAGCAGTGGTCGTGGGACCCAGTACTTC,CASSGRGTQYF
.,TRBV10-3,TRBJ1-4,few,TGTGCCAGCAGTGAAGCCCCGCCCGGTCAGGGAGGCGAAAAACTGTTTTTT,CASSEAPPGQGGEKLFF
.,TRBV15,TRBJ2-6,many,TGTGCCACCAGCAGAGATGACTCTGGGGCCAACGTCCTGACTTTC,CATSRDDSGANVLTF
.,TRBV2,TRBJ1-1,many,TGTGCCAGCAGTGAAAACCCCGGGACGGGGATGGCTGAAGCTTTCTTT,CASSENPGTGMAEAFF
TRBD2,TRBV20-1,TRBJ2-7,many,TGCAGTGCTAGTTTAGGCCGCGGGGGCTACGAGCAGTACTTC,CSASLGRGGYEQYF
.,TRBV7-9,TRBJ1-2,once,TGTGCCAGCAGCTTAGCGAAGGGCGGCTATACCTTC,CASSLAKGGYTF
TRBD1,TRBV7-2,TRBJ1-2,.,TGTGCCAGCAGCTTAGCGGGGGGACAGGGCTACACCTTC,CASSLAGGQGYTF
.,TRBV25-1,TRBJ2-3,.,TGTGCCAGCAGTTACCTCTCCGGTTGGGCGGATACGCAGTATTTT,CASSYLSGWADTQYF
.,TRBV2,TRBJ1-4,.,TGTGCCAGCAGCGGGGCAGGAACTAATGAAAAACTGTTTTTT,CASSGAGTNEKLFF
.,TRBV10-3,TRBJ1-2,many,TGTGCCATCAGTGAGTCGGGTGTGACTATCCGAGGTGGCTACACCTTC,CAISESGVTIRGGYTF